What follows describes a single TCR beta chain. These data come from a study of blood T cell repertoires in COVID-19. Germline loops: CDR1 SQVTM, CDR2 ANQGSEA. This CDR3 contains 13 residues. The trim removed 7 bases at V and 0 bases at J, leaving 5 bases unmatched. Profiled with immunoSEQ multiplex PCR; TCRdb holds only in-frame clones, not every one. Here the sample spans about 190,000 clones, roughly four fifths being singletons. The chain combines TRBV29-1 with TRBJ1-1, with 7 bases matching TRBD1. The receptor comes from a woman aged 50 to 60 with acute or convalescent COVID-19. The sample consisted of peripheral blood. CDR3 sequence reads: CSAPGQMNTEAFF. CDR3 coding DNA: TGCAGCGCGCCGGGACAGATGAACACTGAAGCTTTCTTT.